The rows below give T cell receptor beta chains drawn from one sample of a study of shared clonotypes between healthy human individuals. Data came from immunoSEQ multiplex PCR; TCRdb stores just in-frame clones and leaves some out. This sample yields around 700,000 clones, of which around 67% are seen a single time; approximately 1.7% belongs to the top ten. Sequencing was performed on memory CD4+ T cells sorted from blood. All receptors derive from a woman aged 25-40 years in good health. The CDR3 runs from the conserved cysteine through the conserved F or W. A D gene is named only where the DNA matches it firmly. Size values are once, few and many counts, or a class for expanded clones, and some rows have none.

clone size | D gene | J gene | V gene | CDR3 DNA | CDR3 protein
NA | NA | TRBJ2-5 | TRBV6-1 | TGTGCCACGTCCGCGCCGGATCCGGGGACCCAGTACTTC | CATSAPDPGTQYF
few | TRBD2 | TRBJ2-5 | TRBV7-9 | TGTGCCAGCAGCTTAGGAGCGGGGGCTGGGGAGACCCAGTACTTC | CASSLGAGAGETQYF
NA | NA | TRBJ2-7 | TRBV6-6 | TGTGCCAGCAGTTACTCGTCCCAGTCCTCCTACGAGCAGTACTTC | CASSYSSQSSYEQYF
NA | TRBD1 | TRBJ1-5 | TRBV2 | TGTGCCAGCTCGGGACAGAGCAATCAGCCCCAGCATTTT | CASSGQSNQPQHF
NA | NA | TRBJ2-2 | TRBV28 | TGTGCCAGCCGTTTGCCGGGCACCGGGGAGCTGTTTTTT | CASRLPGTGELFF
few | NA | TRBJ1-5 | TRBV10-1 | TGCGCCAGCAGTGAGTCGAGCCTCCAGCCCCAGCATTTT | CASSESSLQPQHF
few | NA | TRBJ2-3 | TRBV29-1 | TGCAGCGTTGACCCGACGGGAAGGGGCACAGATACGCAGTATTTT | CSVDPTGRGTDTQYF
few | TRBD2 | TRBJ2-3 | TRBV7-9 | TGTGCCAGCAGCCCCGTGGGGAGAACCGGGACTATGCGACAGTATTTT | CASSPVGRTGTMRQYF
NA | NA | TRBJ2-1 | TRBV29-1 | TGCAGCGTTGAAGAAAGTGTGGGTGAGCAGTTCTTC | CSVEESVGEQFF
NA | TRBD1 | TRBJ1-4 | TRBV4-1 | TGCGCCAGCAGAGACAACAGGGGCCTTGCGAATGAAAAACTGTTTTTT | CASRDNRGLANEKLFF
NA | NA | TRBJ2-5 | TRBV18 | TGTGCCAGCTCACCGACGGGAGTGGAGACCCAGTACTTC | CASSPTGVETQYF
NA | NA | TRBJ2-7 | TRBV5-1 | TGCGCCACCTTGGGGGCAGGGGTGGACGAGCAGTACTTC | CATLGAGVDEQYF
NA | TRBD2 | TRBJ2-7 | TRBV18 | TGTGCCAGCTCACCCTTCCTAGCGGGGACCTCCTACGAGCAGTACTTC | CASSPFLAGTSYEQYF
NA | TRBD2 | TRBJ2-2 | TRBV27 | TGTGCCAGCAGGGTGACAGGACGGACTAGCGGGGCGAACACCGGGGAGCTGTTTTTT | CASRVTGRTSGANTGELFF
NA | TRBD2 | TRBJ2-1 | TRBV5-1 | TGCGCCAGCAGCTTGGGAAGCGGGAGCTACAATGAGCAGTTCTTC | CASSLGSGSYNEQFF
few | NA | TRBJ1-1 | TRBV29-1 | TGCAGCGTTTCAAACACTGAAGCTTTCTTT | CSVSNTEAFF
many | TRBD1 | TRBJ2-7 | TRBV7-2 | TGTGCCAGCAGCTGGAGAGGGACAGACCCTTCGATGCAGTACTTC | CASSWRGTDPSMQYF
NA | NA | TRBJ2-7 | TRBV7-8 | TGTGCCAGCAGCCTAGGCGCAGGCTATAGGCAGTACTTC | CASSLGAGYRQYF
NA | TRBD1 | TRBJ1-2 | TRBV6-1 | TGTGCCAGCAGTGGGGGACAGGGAGGGTATGGCTACACCTTC | CASSGGQGGYGYTF
NA | NA | TRBJ1-1 | TRBV7-9 | TGTGCCAGCAGCTACTGGGGAGGTGGCACTGAAGCTTTCTTT | CASSYWGGGTEAFF
few | NA | TRBJ2-5 | TRBV7-9 | TGTGCCAGCAGTTCCGGGAGCCTGGGGGAGACCCAGTACTTC | CASSSGSLGETQYF
NA | NA | TRBJ2-1 | TRBV14 | TGTGCCAGCAGCCAAGATTGGGGGACCTACAATGAGCAGTTCTTC | CASSQDWGTYNEQFF
NA | TRBD2 | TRBJ2-1 | TRBV7-9 | TGTGCCAGCGGCAAGGGACTAGCGGGACCCCCGGATATAAGTGAGCAGTTCTTC | CASGKGLAGPPDISEQFF
many | NA | TRBJ2-7 | TRBV5-4 | TGTGCCAGCAGTTACGGACAGAGCTCCTACGAGCAGTACTTC | CASSYGQSSYEQYF
NA | NA | TRBJ2-7 | TRBV4-1 | TGCGCCAGCAGCCAAGCCCCTTTGTCTTCCTACGAGCAGTACTTC | CASSQAPLSSYEQYF
NA | TRBD2 | TRBJ2-7 | TRBV7-9 | TGTGCCAGCAGCCGAGCGGGAAGCGGGAGCTCCTACGAGCAGTACTTC | CASSRAGSGSSYEQYF
NA | NA | TRBJ2-5 | TRBV28 | TGTGCCAGCGGGGGGCGGGACACCTGGATCTTGGCGGGCCAAGAGACCCAGTACTTC | CASGGRDTWILAGQETQYF
NA | NA | TRBJ1-5 | TRBV5-6 | TGTGCCAGCAGCTTGGAGGCGGTTGGGAATCAGCCCCAGCATTTT | CASSLEAVGNQPQHF
few | NA | TRBJ2-3 | TRBV6-6 | TGTGCCAGCAGTATACAGGGCGGCGGGGCCCAGGATACGCAGTATTTT | CASSIQGGGAQDTQYF
NA | NA | TRBJ1-3 | TRBV11-2 | TGTGCCAGCAGCTTCCTCGGGACATCTGGAAACACCATATATTTT | CASSFLGTSGNTIYF
NA | NA | TRBJ1-2 | TRBV2 | TGTGCCAGCATTGACAGCGAGATTGCCGGCTACACCTTC | CASIDSEIAGYTF
NA | TRBD1 | TRBJ2-6 | TRBV4-1 | TGCGCCAGCAGCCCCCCGGGGACAGGGGCCCGCTCTGGGGCCAACGTCCTGACTTTC | CASSPPGTGARSGANVLTF
NA | TRBD1 | TRBJ1-5 | TRBV4-2 | TGTGCCAGCAGCCAGTGGACAGGGGGAGAAGGGGTTAATCAGCCCCAGCATTTT | CASSQWTGGEGVNQPQHF
NA | TRBD2 | TRBJ2-7 | TRBV2 | TGTGCCAGCAGCCGAATTTTACTAGCGGAGCAGTACTTC | CASSRILLAEQYF
NA | TRBD1 | TRBJ1-2 | TRBV7-9 | TGTGCCAGCAGTCATCGACAGGGCTCAGGCTACACCTTC | CASSHRQGSGYTF
NA | TRBD1 | TRBJ1-5 | TRBV18 | TGTGCCAGCTCACAAGGGACAGGAAGTCAGCCCCAGCATTTT | CASSQGTGSQPQHF
NA | NA | TRBJ1-6 | TRBV6-1 | TGTGCCAGCAGGCCGGACAGCTCCTATTCACCCCTCCACTTT | CASRPDSSYSPLHF
NA | NA | TRBJ1-3 | TRBV19 | TGTGCCATAGGGGACTCCGCTGGAAACACCATATATTTT | CAIGDSAGNTIYF
few | TRBD1 | TRBJ1-1 | TRBV6-5 | TGTGCCAGCAGATCGGGACAGCGGATGAACACTGAAGCTTTCTTT | CASRSGQRMNTEAFF
once | NA | TRBJ1-5 | TRBV28 | TGTGCCAGCACCCGGGCGGGGGTGCGCAATCAGCCCCAGCATTTT | CASTRAGVRNQPQHF
NA | TRBD2 | TRBJ2-2 | TRBV28 | TGTGCCAGCAGACGGACTAGCGGGAAGGTCGGGGAGCTGTTTTTT | CASRRTSGKVGELFF
NA | NA | TRBJ2-2 | TRBV28 | TGTGCCAGCAGTCCTGGGATCACTGTTTCGGGGGAGCTGTTTTTT | CASSPGITVSGELFF
NA | NA | TRBJ1-4 | TRBV15 | TGTGCCACCAGCAGAGAGACAATTCGGAGGGAAAAACTGTTTTTT | CATSRETIRREKLFF
NA | TRBD1 | TRBJ2-3 | TRBV5-1 | TGCGCCAGCAGCTTTACAGGGGGCGAACCTTCCACAGATACGCAGTATTTT | CASSFTGGEPSTDTQYF
NA | NA | TRBJ2-5 | TRBV7-6 | TGTGCCAGCAGCTTAATGCTGGAGACCCAGTACTTC | CASSLMLETQYF
once | NA | TRBJ2-1 | TRBV7-2 | TGTGCCAGCAGCTTAGGGACGATTTCGGGCAATGAGCAGTTCTTC | CASSLGTISGNEQFF
NA | NA | TRBJ2-1 | TRBV7-9 | TGTGCCAGCAGCTTAGGGGGGTATGAGCAGTTCTTC | CASSLGGYEQFF
NA | TRBD1 | TRBJ1-1 | TRBV28 | TGTGCCAGCAGTTTATGGGACAGGGGGCTTAGCACTGAAGCTTTCTTT | CASSLWDRGLSTEAFF
NA | NA | TRBJ1-4 | TRBV7-8 | TGTGCCAGCAGGACGGGACAAACAACTAATGAAAAACTGTTTTTT | CASRTGQTTNEKLFF
NA | NA | TRBJ2-7 | TRBV18 | TGTGCCAGCTCACCCCAATACGAGCAGTACTTC | CASSPQYEQYF
NA | NA | TRBJ1-3 | TRBV7-9 | TGTGCCAGCAGCTTGGTTCTCAGGGTACCGGCTGGAAACACCATATATTTT | CASSLVLRVPAGNTIYF
NA | TRBD2 | TRBJ2-7 | TRBV2 | TGTGCCAGCAGTAGGACTAGCGGGAGCTACTTC | CASSRTSGSYF
few | TRBD2 | TRBJ2-7 | TRBV15 | TGTGCCACCAGCAGAGAGCGGGAGGGAGCCTACGAGCAGTACTTC | CATSREREGAYEQYF
NA | TRBD2 | TRBJ2-3 | TRBV28 | TGTGCCAGCAGCCACTCTTTTAGCGGGAGGCCTAGCACAGATACGCAGTATTTT | CASSHSFSGRPSTDTQYF
NA | NA | TRBJ1-3 | TRBV5-5 | TGTGCCAGCAGCGGGTGGGATGGAAACACCATATATTTT | CASSGWDGNTIYF